This T cell receptor beta chain was recorded in a study of OX40 agonist ivuxolimab in advanced cancers. Study in general: The dose-escalation cohort had hepatocellular carcinoma, melanoma, renal cell or head and neck cancer. Cohort: about 80% men, mean age 60, aged about 20 to 80.

Regarding this clone: Its matching antigen is unknown.

Autoimmune disease history or systemic immunosuppression disqualified patients. Sequencing was performed with immunoSEQ multiplex PCR; in TCRdb, only in-frame clones are kept and a portion is missing. Among around 61,000 clones listed, around 93% were seen once. Notes on the study in general: In the 0.1 to 3.0 mg/kg range, CD4+ and CD8+ blood T cells had expanded clonally by week 6.

The ends were cut back, 2 bases at V and 3 bases at J, with 14 bases in the middle. This CDR3 has 16 residues. Germline V CDR1 and CDR2: MGHRA, YSYEKL. The sequencing here drew on CD4+ or CD8+ T cells sorted from blood, taken in a trial of the OX40 agonist ivuxolimab. The chain links TRBV4-1 to TRBJ2-1; D unclear. The receptor's source is an adult with an advanced solid tumor such as melanoma, head and neck, liver or kidney cancer. Written as DNA, the CDR3 is TGCGCCAGCAGCCAATCGATAACCCTCCGCTACAATGAGCAGTTCTTC. Translated, it gives CASSQSITLRYNEQFF.